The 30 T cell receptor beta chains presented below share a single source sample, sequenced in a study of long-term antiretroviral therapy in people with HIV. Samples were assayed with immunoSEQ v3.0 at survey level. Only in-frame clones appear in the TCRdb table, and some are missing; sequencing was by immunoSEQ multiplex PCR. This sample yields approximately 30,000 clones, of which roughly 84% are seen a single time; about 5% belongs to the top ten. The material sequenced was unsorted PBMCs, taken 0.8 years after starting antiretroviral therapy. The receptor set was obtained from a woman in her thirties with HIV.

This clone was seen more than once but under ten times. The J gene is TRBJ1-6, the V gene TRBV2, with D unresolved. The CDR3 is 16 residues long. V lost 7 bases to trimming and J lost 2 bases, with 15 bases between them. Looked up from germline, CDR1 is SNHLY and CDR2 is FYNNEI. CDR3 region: CASIGVEGTYNSPLHF. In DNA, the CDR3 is TGTGCCAGCATTGGGGTTGAGGGAACCTATAATTCACCCCTCCACTTT.

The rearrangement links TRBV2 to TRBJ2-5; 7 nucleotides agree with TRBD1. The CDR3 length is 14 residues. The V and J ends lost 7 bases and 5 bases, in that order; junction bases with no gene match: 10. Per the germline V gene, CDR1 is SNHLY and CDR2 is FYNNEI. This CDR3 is CASTQYRGAETQYF. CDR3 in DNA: TGTGCCAGCACCCAATACAGGGGAGCGGAGACCCAGTACTTC.

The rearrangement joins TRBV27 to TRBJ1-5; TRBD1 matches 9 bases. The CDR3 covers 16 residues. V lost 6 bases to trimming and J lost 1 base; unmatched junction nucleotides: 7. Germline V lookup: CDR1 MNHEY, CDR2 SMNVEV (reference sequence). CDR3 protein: CASRLTGGMSNQPQHF. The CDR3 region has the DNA TGTGCCAGCAGACTCACAGGGGGCATGAGCAATCAGCCCCAGCATTTT.

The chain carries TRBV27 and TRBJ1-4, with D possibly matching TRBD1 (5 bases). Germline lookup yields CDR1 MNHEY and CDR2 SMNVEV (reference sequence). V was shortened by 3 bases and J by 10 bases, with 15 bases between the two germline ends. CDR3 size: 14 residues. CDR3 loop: CASSFRDRVGKLFF. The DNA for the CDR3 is TGTGCCAGCAGTTTCCGAGACAGAGTTGGAAAACTGTTTTTT.

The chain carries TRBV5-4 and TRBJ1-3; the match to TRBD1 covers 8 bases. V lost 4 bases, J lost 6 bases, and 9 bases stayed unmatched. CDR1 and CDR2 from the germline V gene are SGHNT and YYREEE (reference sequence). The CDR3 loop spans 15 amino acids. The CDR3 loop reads CASSGQGVAENTIYF. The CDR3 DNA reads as TGTGCCAGCAGCGGACAGGGTGTAGCTGAAAACACCATATATTTT. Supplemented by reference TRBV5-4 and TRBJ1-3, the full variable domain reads ETGVTQSPTHLIKTRGQQVTLRCSSQSGHNTVSWYQQALGQGPQFIFQYYREEENGRGNFPPRFSGLQFPNYSSELNVNALELDDSALYLCASSGQGVAENTIYFGEGSWLTVV.

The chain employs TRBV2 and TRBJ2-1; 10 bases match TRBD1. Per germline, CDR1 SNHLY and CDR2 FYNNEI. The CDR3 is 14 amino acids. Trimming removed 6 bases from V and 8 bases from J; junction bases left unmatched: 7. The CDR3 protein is CASSRQGAADEQFF. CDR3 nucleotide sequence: TGTGCCAGCAGCCGACAGGGGGCTGCGGATGAGCAGTTCTTC.

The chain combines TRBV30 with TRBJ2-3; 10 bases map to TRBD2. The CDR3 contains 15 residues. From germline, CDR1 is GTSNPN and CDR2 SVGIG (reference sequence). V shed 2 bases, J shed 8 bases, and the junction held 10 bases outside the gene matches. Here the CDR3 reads CAWSPLAGDRGTQYF. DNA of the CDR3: TGTGCCTGGAGTCCTCTAGCGGGGGACCGGGGTACGCAGTATTTT.

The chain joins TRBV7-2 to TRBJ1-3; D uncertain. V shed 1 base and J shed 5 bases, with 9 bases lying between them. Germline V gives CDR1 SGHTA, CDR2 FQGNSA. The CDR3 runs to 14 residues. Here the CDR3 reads CASSLGSLRNTIYF. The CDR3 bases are TGTGCCAGCAGCTTAGGAAGCCTGAGAAACACCATATATTTT.

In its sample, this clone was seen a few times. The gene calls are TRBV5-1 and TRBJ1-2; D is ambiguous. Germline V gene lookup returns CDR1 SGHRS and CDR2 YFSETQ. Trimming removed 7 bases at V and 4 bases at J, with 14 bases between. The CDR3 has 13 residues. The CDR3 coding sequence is TGCGCCAGCGAGGACGGCACTGGCTATGGCTACACCTTC. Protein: CASEDGTGYGYTF.

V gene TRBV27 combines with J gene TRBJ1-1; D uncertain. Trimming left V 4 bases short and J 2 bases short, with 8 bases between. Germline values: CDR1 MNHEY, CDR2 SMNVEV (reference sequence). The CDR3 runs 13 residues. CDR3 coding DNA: TGTGCCAGCAGTTGGAAGATTAACACTGAAGCTTTCTTT. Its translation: CASSWKINTEAFF.

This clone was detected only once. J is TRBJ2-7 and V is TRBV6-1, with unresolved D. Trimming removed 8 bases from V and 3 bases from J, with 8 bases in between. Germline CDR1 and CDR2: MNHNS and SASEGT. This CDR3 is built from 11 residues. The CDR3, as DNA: TGTGCCAGCTCTACTATCTACGAGCAGTACTTC. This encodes CASSTIYEQYF.

The CDR3 region is CASSEIGFYGYTF. CDR3 nucleotide sequence: TGTGCCAGCAGTGAAATCGGTTTCTATGGCTACACCTTC. The chain uses TRBV6-1 and TRBJ1-2; D gene unclear. V was pared by 2 bases and J by 4 bases, with 8 bases between. Germline lookup yields CDR1 MNHNS and CDR2 SASEGT. This CDR3 comprises 13 residues.

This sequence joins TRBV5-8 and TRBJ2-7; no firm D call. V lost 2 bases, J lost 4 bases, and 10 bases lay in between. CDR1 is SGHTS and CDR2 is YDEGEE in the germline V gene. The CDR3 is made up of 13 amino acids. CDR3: CASSFISSYEQYV. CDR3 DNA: TGTGCCAGCAGCTTTATTAGTTCGTACGAGCAGTACGTC.

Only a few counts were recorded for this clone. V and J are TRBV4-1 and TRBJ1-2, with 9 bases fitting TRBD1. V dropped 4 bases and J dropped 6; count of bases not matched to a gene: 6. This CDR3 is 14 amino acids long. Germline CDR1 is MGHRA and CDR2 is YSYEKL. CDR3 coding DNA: TGCGCCAGCAGCCGCACGGGACAGGGTGATGGCTACACCTTC. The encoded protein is CASSRTGQGDGYTF.

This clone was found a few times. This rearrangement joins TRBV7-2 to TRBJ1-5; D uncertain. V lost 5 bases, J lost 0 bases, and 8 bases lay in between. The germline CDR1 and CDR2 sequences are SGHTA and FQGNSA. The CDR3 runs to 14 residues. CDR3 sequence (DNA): TGTGCCAGCAGCCCCCAGGTTAGCAATCAGCCCCAGCATTTT. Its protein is CASSPQVSNQPQHF.

The CDR3 DNA reads as TGTGCCAGCAGTGTGGGGAACTCCTACAATGAGCAGTTCTTC. Encoded protein: CASSVGNSYNEQFF. The V gene is TRBV27, the J gene TRBJ2-1, with D uncertain. V was trimmed by 5 bases and J by 0 bases, leaving 8 bases between them. The CDR3 totals 14 residues. The germline CDR1 and CDR2 sequences are MNHEY and SMNVEV (reference sequence).

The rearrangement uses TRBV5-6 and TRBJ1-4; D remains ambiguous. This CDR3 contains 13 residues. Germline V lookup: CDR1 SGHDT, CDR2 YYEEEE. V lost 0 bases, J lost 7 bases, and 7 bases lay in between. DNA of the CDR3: TGTGCCAGCAGCTTGGACTTAGTTGAAAAACTGTTTTTT. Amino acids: CASSLDLVEKLFF.

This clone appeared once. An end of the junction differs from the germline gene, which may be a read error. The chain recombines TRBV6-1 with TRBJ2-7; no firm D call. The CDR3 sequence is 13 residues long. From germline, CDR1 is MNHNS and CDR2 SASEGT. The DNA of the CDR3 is TGTGCCAGCATTCCCCATTACTCCGACGAGCAGTACTTC. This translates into CASIPHYSDEQYF.

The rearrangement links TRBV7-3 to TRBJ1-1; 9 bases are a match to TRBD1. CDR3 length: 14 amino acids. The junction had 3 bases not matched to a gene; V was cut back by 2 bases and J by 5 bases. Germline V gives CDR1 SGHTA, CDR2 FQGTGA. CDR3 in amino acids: CASSLAGTGTEAFF. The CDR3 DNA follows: TGTGCCAGCAGCTTAGCCGGGACAGGGACTGAAGCTTTCTTT.

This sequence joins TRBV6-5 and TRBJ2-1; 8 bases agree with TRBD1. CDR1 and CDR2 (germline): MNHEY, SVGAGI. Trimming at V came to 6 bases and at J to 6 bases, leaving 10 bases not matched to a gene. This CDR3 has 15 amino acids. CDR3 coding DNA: TGTGCCAGCAGGGGCCGGACAGGGATTTTCAATGAGCAGTTCTTC. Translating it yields CASRGRTGIFNEQFF.

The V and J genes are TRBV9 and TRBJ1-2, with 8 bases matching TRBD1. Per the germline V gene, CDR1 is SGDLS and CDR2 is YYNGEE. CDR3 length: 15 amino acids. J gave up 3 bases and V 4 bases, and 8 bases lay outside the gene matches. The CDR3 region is CASSFSQGADYGYTF. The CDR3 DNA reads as TGTGCCAGCAGCTTTAGTCAGGGGGCTGACTATGGCTACACCTTC.

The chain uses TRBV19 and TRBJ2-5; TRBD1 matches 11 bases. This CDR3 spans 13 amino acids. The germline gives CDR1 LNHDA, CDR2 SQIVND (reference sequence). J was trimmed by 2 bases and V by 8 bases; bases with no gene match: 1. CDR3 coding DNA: TGTGCCAGTCGGGACAGGGGGCAAGAGACCCAGTACTTC. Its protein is CASRDRGQETQYF.

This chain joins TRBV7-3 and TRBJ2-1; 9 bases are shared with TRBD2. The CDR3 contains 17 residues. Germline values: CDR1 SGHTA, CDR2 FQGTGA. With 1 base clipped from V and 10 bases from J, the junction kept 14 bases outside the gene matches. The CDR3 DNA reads TGTGCCAGCAGCTTAATGGCGGGGGGGCCGTCTGCCAGCGAGCAGTTCTTC. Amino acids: CASSLMAGGPSASEQFF.

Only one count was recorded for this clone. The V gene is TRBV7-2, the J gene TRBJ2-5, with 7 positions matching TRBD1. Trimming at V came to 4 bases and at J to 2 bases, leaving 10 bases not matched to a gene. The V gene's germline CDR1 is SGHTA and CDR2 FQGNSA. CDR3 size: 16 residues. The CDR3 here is CASSSDQTGPQETQYF. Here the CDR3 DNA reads TGTGCCAGCAGCTCCGATCAGACAGGGCCTCAAGAGACCCAGTACTTC.

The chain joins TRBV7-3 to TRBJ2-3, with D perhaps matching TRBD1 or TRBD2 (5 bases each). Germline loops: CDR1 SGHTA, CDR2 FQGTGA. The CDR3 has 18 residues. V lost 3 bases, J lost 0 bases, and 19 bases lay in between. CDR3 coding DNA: TGTGCCAGCAGCTTCCCGACAGCCCGGGGCGATAGCACAGATACGCAGTATTTT. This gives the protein CASSFPTARGDSTDTQYF.

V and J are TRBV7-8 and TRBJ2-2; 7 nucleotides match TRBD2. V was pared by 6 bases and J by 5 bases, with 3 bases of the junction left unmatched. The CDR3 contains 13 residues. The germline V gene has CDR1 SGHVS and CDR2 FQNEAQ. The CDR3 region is CASSPGRTGELFF. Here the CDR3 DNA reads TGTGCCAGCAGTCCCGGGAGGACCGGGGAGCTGTTTTTT.

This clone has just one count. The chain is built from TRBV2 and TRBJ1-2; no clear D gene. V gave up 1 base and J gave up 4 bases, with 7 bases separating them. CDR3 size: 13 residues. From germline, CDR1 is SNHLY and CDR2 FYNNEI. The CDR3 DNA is TGTGCCAGCAGTGAAGGGGGAAGCTATGGCTACACCTTC. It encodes CASSEGGSYGYTF.

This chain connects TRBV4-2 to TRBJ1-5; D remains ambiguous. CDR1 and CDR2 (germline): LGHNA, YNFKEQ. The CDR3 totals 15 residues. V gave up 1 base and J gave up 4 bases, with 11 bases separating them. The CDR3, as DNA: TGTGCCAGCAGCCAAGTCGACTCGATAAATCAGCCCCAGCATTTT. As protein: CASSQVDSINQPQHF.

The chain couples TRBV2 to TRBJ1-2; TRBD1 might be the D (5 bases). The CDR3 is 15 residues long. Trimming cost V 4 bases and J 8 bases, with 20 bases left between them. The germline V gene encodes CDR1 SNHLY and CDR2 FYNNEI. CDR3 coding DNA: TGTGCCAGCAGTGGTACCGGGACCCCACTTGGGGGCTACACCTTC. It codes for CASSGTGTPLGGYTF.

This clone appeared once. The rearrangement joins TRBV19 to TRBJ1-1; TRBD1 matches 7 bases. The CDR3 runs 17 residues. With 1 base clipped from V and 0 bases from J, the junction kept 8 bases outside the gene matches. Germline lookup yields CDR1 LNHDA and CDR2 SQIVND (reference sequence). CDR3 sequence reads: CASSIGWDSELNTEAFF. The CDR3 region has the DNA TGTGCCAGTAGTATAGGTTGGGACAGCGAGCTGAACACTGAAGCTTTCTTT.